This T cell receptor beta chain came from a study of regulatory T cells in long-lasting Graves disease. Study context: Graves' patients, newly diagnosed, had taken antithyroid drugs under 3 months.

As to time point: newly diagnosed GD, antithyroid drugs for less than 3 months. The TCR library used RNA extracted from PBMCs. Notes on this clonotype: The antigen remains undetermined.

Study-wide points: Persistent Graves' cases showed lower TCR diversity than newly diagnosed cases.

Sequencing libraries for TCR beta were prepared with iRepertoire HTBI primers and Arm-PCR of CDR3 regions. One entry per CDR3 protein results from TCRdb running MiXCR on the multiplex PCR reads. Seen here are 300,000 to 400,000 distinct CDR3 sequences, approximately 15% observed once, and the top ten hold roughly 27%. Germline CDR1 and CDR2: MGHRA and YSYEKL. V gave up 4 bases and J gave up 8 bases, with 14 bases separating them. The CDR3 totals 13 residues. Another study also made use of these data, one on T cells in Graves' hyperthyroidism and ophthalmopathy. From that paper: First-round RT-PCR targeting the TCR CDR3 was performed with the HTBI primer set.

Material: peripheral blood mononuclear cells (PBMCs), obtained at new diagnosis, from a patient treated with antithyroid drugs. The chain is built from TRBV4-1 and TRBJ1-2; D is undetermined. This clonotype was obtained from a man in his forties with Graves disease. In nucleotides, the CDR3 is TGCGCCAGCAGCCCCCAGCAATCCTGGGGCTACACCTTC. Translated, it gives CASSPQQSWGYTF.